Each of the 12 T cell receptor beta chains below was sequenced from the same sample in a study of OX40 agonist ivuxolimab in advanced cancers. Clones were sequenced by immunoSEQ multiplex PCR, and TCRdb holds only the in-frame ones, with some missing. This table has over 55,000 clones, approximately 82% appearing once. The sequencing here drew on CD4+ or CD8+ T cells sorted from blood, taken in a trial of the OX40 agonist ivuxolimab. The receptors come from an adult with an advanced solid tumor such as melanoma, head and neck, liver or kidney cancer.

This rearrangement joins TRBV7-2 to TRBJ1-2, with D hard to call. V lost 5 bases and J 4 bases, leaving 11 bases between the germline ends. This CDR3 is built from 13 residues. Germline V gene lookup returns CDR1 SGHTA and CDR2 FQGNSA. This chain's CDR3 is CASSPPDPYGYTF. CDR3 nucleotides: TGTGCCAGCAGCCCCCCCGACCCCTATGGCTACACCTTC.

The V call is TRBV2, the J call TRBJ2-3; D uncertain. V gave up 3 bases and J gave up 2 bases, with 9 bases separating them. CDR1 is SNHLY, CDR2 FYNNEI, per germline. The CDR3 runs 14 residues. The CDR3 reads CASSESWSTDTQYF. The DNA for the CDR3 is TGTGCCAGCAGTGAGTCCTGGTCCACAGATACGCAGTATTTT.

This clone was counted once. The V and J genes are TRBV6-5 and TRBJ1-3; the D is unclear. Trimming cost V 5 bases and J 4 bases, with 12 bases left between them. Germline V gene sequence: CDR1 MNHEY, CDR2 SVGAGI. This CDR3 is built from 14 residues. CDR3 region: CASSPPGFGNTIYF. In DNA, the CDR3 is TGTGCCAGCAGTCCCCCCGGTTTCGGAAACACCATATATTTT.

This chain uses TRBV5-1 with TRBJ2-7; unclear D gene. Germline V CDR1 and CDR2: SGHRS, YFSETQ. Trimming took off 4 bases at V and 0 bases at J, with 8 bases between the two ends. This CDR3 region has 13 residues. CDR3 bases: TGCGCCAGCAGCGAGACATCCTCCTACGAGCAGTACTTC. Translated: CASSETSSYEQYF.

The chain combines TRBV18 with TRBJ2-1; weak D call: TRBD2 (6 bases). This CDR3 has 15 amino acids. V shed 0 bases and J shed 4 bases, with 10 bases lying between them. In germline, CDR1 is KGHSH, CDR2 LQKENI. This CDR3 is CASSPPAGRYNEQFF. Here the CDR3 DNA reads TGTGCCAGCTCACCACCGGCGGGAAGGTACAATGAGCAGTTCTTC.

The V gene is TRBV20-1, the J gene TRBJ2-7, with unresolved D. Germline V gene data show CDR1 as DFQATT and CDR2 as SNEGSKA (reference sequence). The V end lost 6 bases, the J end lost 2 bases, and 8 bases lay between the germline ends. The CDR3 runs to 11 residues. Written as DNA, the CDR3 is TGCAGTGCCACCGGACCCTACGAGCAGTACTTC. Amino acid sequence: CSATGPYEQYF.

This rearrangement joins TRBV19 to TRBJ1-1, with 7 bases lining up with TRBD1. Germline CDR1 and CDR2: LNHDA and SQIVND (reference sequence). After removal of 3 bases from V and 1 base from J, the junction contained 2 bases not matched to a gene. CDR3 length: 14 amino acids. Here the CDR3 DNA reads TGTGCCAGTAGTATTCGGGACAGGAACACTGAAGCTTTCTTT. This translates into CASSIRDRNTEAFF.

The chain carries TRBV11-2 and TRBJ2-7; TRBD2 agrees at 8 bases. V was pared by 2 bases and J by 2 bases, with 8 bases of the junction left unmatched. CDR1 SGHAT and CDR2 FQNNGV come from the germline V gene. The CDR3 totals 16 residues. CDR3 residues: CASSLQGTSGTYEQYF. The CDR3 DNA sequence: TGTGCCAGCAGCTTACAGGGGACTAGTGGGACCTACGAGCAGTACTTC. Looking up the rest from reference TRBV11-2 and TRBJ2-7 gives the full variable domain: EAGVAQSPRYKIIEKRQSVAFWCNPISGHATLYWYQQILGQGPKLLIQFQNNGVVDDSQLPKDRFSAERLKGVDSTLKIQPAKLEDSAVYLCASSLQGTSGTYEQYFGPGTRLTVT.

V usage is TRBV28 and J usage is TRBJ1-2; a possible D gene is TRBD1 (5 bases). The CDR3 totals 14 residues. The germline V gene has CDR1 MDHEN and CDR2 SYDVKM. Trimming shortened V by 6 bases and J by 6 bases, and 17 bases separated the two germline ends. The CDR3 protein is CASRISYRGDGYTF. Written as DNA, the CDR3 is TGTGCCAGCAGAATAAGTTATCGGGGGGATGGCTACACCTTC.

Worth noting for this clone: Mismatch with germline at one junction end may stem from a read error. CDR3 DNA: TGTGCCAGCAGCTTAGTGGGAGGGCCCTATAATGAGCAGTTCTTC. Translated, it gives CASSLVGGPYNEQFF. The chain links TRBV11-3 to TRBJ2-1, with 7 bases fitting TRBD2. The CDR3 runs to 15 residues. Germline loops: CDR1 SGHNT, CDR2 YENEEA.

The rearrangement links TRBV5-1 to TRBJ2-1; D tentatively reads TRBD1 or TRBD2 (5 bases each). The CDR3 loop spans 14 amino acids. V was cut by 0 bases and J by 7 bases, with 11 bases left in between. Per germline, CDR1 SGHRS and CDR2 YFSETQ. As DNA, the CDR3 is TGCGCCAGCAGCTTGGGGGACCTAGGGAATGAGCAGTTCTTC. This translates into CASSLGDLGNEQFF. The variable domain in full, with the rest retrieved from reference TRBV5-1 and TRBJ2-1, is KAGVTQTPRYLIKTRGQQVTLSCSPISGHRSVSWYQQTPGQGLQFLFEYFSETQRNKGNFPGRFSGRQFSNSRSEMNVSTLELGDSALYLCASSLGDLGNEQFFGPGTRLTVL.

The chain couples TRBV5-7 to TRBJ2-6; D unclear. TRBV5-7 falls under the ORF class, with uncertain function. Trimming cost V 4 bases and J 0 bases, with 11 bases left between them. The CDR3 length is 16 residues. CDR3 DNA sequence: TGTGCCAGCAGCCCCCCTCCCGTCTCTGGGGCCAACGTCCTGACTTTC. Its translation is CASSPPPVSGANVLTF.